This TCR beta chain was identified during a study of radiotherapy plus CTLA-4 blockade in lung cancer. General study findings and limits: In blood, early T cell clone dynamics reportedly predicted response best, together with interferon-beta.

Sequencing was performed with immunoSEQ multiplex PCR; in TCRdb, only in-frame clones are kept and a portion is missing. The top ten clones hold approximately 2.9% of a sample with 55,000 to 65,000 clones, roughly four fifths of them seen once. A remark on this clone: Its target is not known.

Chemo-refractory metastatic non-small-cell lung cancer patients underwent focal radiation alongside CTLA-4 blockade with ipilimumab. This TCR was sampled from a human donor with non-small cell lung cancer who had a complete response to radiotherapy plus ipilimumab. Here the sequenced sample was peripheral blood, taken from a patient treated with radiotherapy plus ipilimumab.

The CDR3 reads CASSAGQTGINGYTF. The CDR3 coding sequence is TGTGCCAGCAGCGCCGGACAGACCGGGATTAATGGCTACACCTTC. V gene TRBV7-3 combines with J gene TRBJ1-2; possibly TRBD1 for D (6 bases). The CDR3 runs to 15 residues. Trimming cost V 5 bases and J 6 bases, with 19 bases left between them. Germline values: CDR1 SGHTA, CDR2 FQGTGA.